The present T cell receptor beta chain was sequenced within a study of cytomegalovirus exposure and HLA in healthy donors (TCRdb year 2017). Regarding the study in general: In an earlier analysis of under 750 of the donors, 250 to 350 Gb of sequence data and 120 million or so unique TCR beta sequences from roughly 200 million T cells were reported. About 280 gigabases of sequencing data and 75 million to 85 million unique TCR sequences made up an early release that covered roughly 670 HLA-typed donors. Of the roughly 400 genotyped donors, 75% to 85% were placed in the genetic ancestry cluster associated with self-reported Caucasian donors. The study aimed to test whether signatures of past pathogen exposure could be identified by cataloging public T cell receptors. The study used immunosequencing to profile the T cell repertoires of several hundred subjects and linked those repertoires to cytomegalovirus serostatus. In addition to the first cohort of approximately 650 subjects, a separate validation cohort of 130 or so different subjects was used. High-throughput TCR immunosequencing, statistical association of individual TCRs with disease status, and machine learning were combined to predict cytomegalovirus infection status. A later analysis re-examined previously published TCR beta repertoires from about 700 donors and added high-resolution HLA genotyping to investigate patterns of TCR occurrence. Rather than drawing on any new phenotypic data, the later analysis identified candidate immune exposures from TCR beta sequences and the way those sequences occurred across donors. In an earlier analysis of around 540 of the donors, high-throughput TCR beta sequencing was used to judge whether each TCR beta V gene segment behaved as functional or pseudogenic. Donor age, sex, ethnicity and CMV serostatus were compiled together with the repertoire data. A later genetic analysis took genome-wide SNP genotypes for about three fifths of the 666 donors and used that subset as a discovery cohort. Every repertoire in the discovery cohort had been generated on one and the same sequencing platform. HLA typing included class I and class II loci at four-digit resolution. Typing coverage varied by locus: roughly 629-640 donors for A, B, C, DRB1 and DQB1; under 550 for DQA1; some 610 for DPA1; roughly 450 for DPB1. Four to six DR-DQ haplotypes were handled as single units for association and clustering, since linkage in the cohort was strong. On average, roughly 250,000 unique TCR beta nucleotide sequences were sequenced per donor among 300 to 500 genotyped donors of the cohort, with roughly 18% of those sequences being non-productive. Results and caveats for the whole study, not just this receptor: Across donors, most TCR sequences were observed very rarely, whereas some public TCRs were present in many individuals. The classifier was reported to diagnose cytomegalovirus status with high specificity and sensitivity in both the original and validation cohorts. A further reported finding was that TCR beta sequences accurately predicted the HLA-A and HLA-B alleles for most subjects in the first cohort. Broadly in line with IMGT annotations, most TCR beta V segments showed up in productive rearrangements about 87% or about 30% of the time in an earlier analysis of approximately 640 of the donors. The earlier analysis of approximately 560 of the donors excluded some 16 rarely observed V segments, including chromosome 9 orphons, because counts were too low. Most CMV-associated TCR beta chains appeared to be HLA-restricted in a later analysis, and the HLA associations seemed to be driven largely by CMV exposure. In a later analysis, the rate of TCR association differed among HLA loci, with DRB1 alleles having the most associated TCRs and HLA-C alleles having the fewest. Linkage disequilibrium might explain the correlated functional status among segregating V segments, but an unknown experimental factor could not be ruled out. In vitro tests confirmed that a few of the cytomegalovirus-associated TCR beta chains recognize cytomegalovirus antigens. Because HLA typing was missing for some donors at each locus, association tests included only the typed subset. A cluster of highly shared sequence variants was judged likely to represent a technical artifact of the sequencing pipeline. In a later analysis, 15,000 to 20,000 TCR beta sequences were associated with specific HLA alleles at a false discovery rate of 0.05. In a later genetic analysis, a missense DCLRE1C variant was associated with V-gene and J-gene trimming of TCR beta chains, and the association was replicated in an independent cohort. Several of the top co-occurrence clusters appeared to be linked to parvovirus B19, influenza, CMV and Epstein-Barr virus, according to a later analysis. A total of some 180 TCR beta chains were listed by the study as associated with cytomegalovirus. The only immune exposure information available for the cohort was CMV serostatus. The cohort was sequenced for TCR beta chains only, and without alpha or paired-chain data the features that could be detected were limited. It was suggested by the authors that the approach could potentially be generalized to other disease states and immunological phenotypes. The 87-base-pair reads could not distinguish some IMGT-functional V segments, including TRBV6-2 and TRBV6-3, so those segments were excluded. Sequencing depth was assumed to be roughly uniform across donors in the presence/absence analyses, though that assumption may not hold. Assigning TCR associations to individual alleles was difficult when HLA alleles, especially DR and DQ, strongly co-occurred. In a later analysis, HLA-associated TCR beta chains showed more clonal expansion and lower generation probabilities than non-associated chains that were equally common. According to a later genetic analysis, donors in an Asian-associated ancestry cluster had fewer N-insertions in productive TCRs than the roughly 670-donor mean.

Counted from cysteine to phenylalanine, this CDR3 has 16 amino acids. CDR3 DNA only is kept here, 48 bases in frame from base 1. The germline V gene yields ENHRY for CDR1 and SYGVKD for CDR2. V drops 6 bases and J drops 6 bases, leaving 20 bases in between. The library was made by the immunoSEQ multiplex PCR assay. The multiplex PCR relied on a mix of 60 forward primers for TCR Vbeta segments and 13 reverse primers for TCR Jbeta segments. Amplification of the CDR3 region of rearranged TCR beta genes was performed with a multiplex PCR assay on genomic DNA. The Illumina HiSeq System was used to sequence the amplified TCR beta libraries as 87-base-pair reads. Regarding the original processing steps: A later analysis tallied around 82 million unique TCR beta chains across the 610 or so repertoires, and approximately 11 million of those chains were shared by two or more donors. Raw reads were error-corrected and collapsed into unique sequences by a nearest-neighbor algorithm in which closely related sequences were merged to remove PCR and sequencing errors. To assign V, D and J gene segments, CDR3 sequences were aligned to IMGT reference sequences. Each retained sequence needed at least a six-nucleotide match to both a V gene segment and a J gene segment. A rearrangement was called productive if the CDR3 had no stop codons and remained in frame with V and J, and every other rearrangement was called non-productive. CDR3 was defined according to IMGT convention as the region running from the second conserved V-encoded cysteine to the conserved J-encoded phenylalanine. The earlier analysis of about 560 of the donors excluded any sequence lacking an unambiguous match to a single V gene segment. An earlier analysis of fewer than 650 of the donors classified V segments as functional when productive rearrangements were above 56.7% and as segregating when the standard deviation between donors was above 5%. To diagnose cytomegalovirus status from the catalog of TCR beta chain sequences, a statistical classification framework was built. In a later analysis, V and J genes were assigned by comparing TCR nucleotide sequences against IMGT/GENE-DB human TR gene sequences. Using the TCRdist pipeline, a later analysis assigned CDR3 sequences along with most-parsimonious VDJ recombination scenarios. In a later analysis, each TCR beta chain was defined by its CDR3 amino acid sequence together with its V-gene family, and reads without a unique V-gene family were excluded. A later analysis removed 500 to 600 highly shared, low-generation-probability nucleotide sequences to deal with suspected cross-contamination and a sequencing artifact. For each public chain, a later analysis derived a clonal expansion index from normalized ranks of inferred template counts within each repertoire. Generation probabilities in a later analysis came from a VDJ recombination model fitted to out-of-frame rearrangements, and those results were checked against IGoR. In a later analysis, hypergeometric tests were used to score TCR-TCR, TCR-HLA and TCR-CMV co-occurrence, with a repertoire-size bias correction applied to TCR pairs. A later analysis estimated false discovery rates by permuting HLA or CMV assignments 20 times. A later analysis grouped co-occurring TCRs with DBSCAN, adding TCRdist sequence similarity when clustering within HLA-allele-positive subsets. Repertoires with fewer than 30,000 or more than 120,000 public chains were left out of co-occurrence clustering, as were five repertoires with anomalous nucleotide sharing. TCRdb carries this immuneACCESS record with in-frame sequences only. Its versions omit some clonotypes, under half of them owing to an unresolved V gene in the studies checked, with the rest unexplained. V and J calls and clone size are copied from that table; D and trimming were computed from the DNA. A total of some 150,000 clones appear in this sample, roughly 79% of them only once. The ten biggest clones cover less than 15% of the sample.

The cohort consisted of 600 to 700 healthy bone marrow donors. At the time of sampling, all cohort members were nominally healthy, though unrecorded immune exposures were likely present. The donor tested CMV seronegative and was one of the 352 seronegative cohort members. Every donor gave a peripheral blood sample, and the peripheral blood mononuclear cells from that sample were used for TCR beta sequencing. Genomic DNA was extracted from the blood cell samples with the Qiagen DNeasy Blood Extraction Kit. In regard to this clone: What antigen it recognizes has not been identified. Qualities for individual bases were not recorded, and no much larger clone is one base off.

The chain is assembled from TRBV10-3 and TRBJ2-2, with the D gene not clear enough to name. Sequenced material: PBMCs. This TCR was recovered from a woman aged 50 to 65 in good health and CMV-seronegative. The CDR3: CAISRKESSVSGELFF. The nucleotide sequence is TGTGCCATCAGCCGGAAGGAGTCGTCTGTTTCCGGGGAGCTGTTTTTT.